The clone carrying this T cell receptor (beta chain) has a single count. What it recognizes is unknown. This sample was taken from a study of radiotherapy plus CTLA-4 blockade in lung cancer. The germline gives CDR1 LNHDA, CDR2 SQIVND (reference sequence). The CDR3 runs to 14 residues. V shed 6 bases and J shed 7 bases, with 15 bases lying between them. The data were produced by immunoSEQ multiplex PCR, yet TCRdb's version contains in-frame clones alone and is incomplete. Of about 87,000 clones listed, 70% to 90% are singletons. Study results and limitations: Response, reportedly, was best predicted by interferon-beta along with early blood T cell clone dynamics. Among blood TCR repertoires after radiotherapy plus ipilimumab, tumor-derived clones expanded.

The sequenced sample was peripheral blood, obtained from a patient treated with radiotherapy plus ipilimumab. The gene calls are TRBV19 and TRBJ1-4, with D unresolved. The sequence came from a human donor with non-small cell lung cancer that progressed on radiotherapy plus ipilimumab. CDR3 region: CASSRGRGAEKLFF. CDR3 bases: TGTGCCAGTAGCCGGGGTCGGGGAGCTGAAAAACTGTTTTTT.